The TCR beta chain under discussion was sequenced for a study of stem cell transplantation in POMP-related autoinflammatory disease. Turning to the study itself: Defective thymoproteasomes were hypothesized to impair CD8+ T-cell positive selection.

As to this clone: What it binds is not known.

The CDR3 has 15 amino acids. CDR1 SGHNT and CDR2 YYREEE come from the germline V gene (reference sequence). The J segment lost 3 bases and the V segment lost 4 bases, leaving 2 bases of the junction unmatched. Some clones are missing from TCRdb's copy, which holds only in-frame ones; the method was immunoSEQ multiplex PCR. The sample gives about 26,000 clones, around four fifths of which show up once; less than 3% is in the top ten. Regarding the study as a whole: Unique TRB V-J gene pairings were limited in number in patients with PRAID. In patients with PRAID, every analyzed T-cell subset tended to show lower diversity and higher clonality.

Sequenced material: CD4+ T cells from PBMCs, taken before stem cell transplantation. This rearrangement joins TRBV5-4 to TRBJ2-4, with 12 bases that match TRBD2. The source is a human donor with POMP-related autoinflammation and immune dysregulation (PRAID). This CDR3 is CASSQGLAGKNIQYF. Here the CDR3 DNA reads TGTGCCAGCAGCCAGGGACTAGCGGGCAAAAACATTCAGTACTTC. Combining the CDR3 with reference TRBV5-4 and TRBJ2-4 gives the whole variable domain ETGVTQSPTHLIKTRGQQVTLRCSSQSGHNTVSWYQQALGQGPQFIFQYYREEENGRGNFPPRFSGLQFPNYSSELNVNALELDDSALYLCASSQGLAGKNIQYFGAGTRLSVL.